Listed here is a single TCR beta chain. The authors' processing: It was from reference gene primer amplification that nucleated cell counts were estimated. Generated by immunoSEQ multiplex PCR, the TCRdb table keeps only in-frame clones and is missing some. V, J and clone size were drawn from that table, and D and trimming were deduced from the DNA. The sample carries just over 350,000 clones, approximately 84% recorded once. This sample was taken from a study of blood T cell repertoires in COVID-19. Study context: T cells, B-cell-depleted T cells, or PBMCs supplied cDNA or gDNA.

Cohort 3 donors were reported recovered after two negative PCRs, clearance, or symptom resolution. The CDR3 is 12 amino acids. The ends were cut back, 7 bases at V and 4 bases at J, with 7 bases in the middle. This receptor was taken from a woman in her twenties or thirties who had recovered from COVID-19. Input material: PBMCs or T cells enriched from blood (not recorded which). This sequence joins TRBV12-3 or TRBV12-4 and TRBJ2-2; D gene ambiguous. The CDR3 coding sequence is TGTGCCAGCAAAGACTCCACCGGGGAGCTGTTTTTT. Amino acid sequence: CASKDSTGELFF.